The clone carrying this T cell receptor (beta chain) has only a few counts. Extracted RNA was reverse transcribed, and the resulting cDNA served as sequencing template. The data were produced by immunoSEQ multiplex PCR, yet TCRdb's version contains in-frame clones alone and is incomplete. The repertoire includes about 7,400 clones, roughly 55% of them detected once, and less than 15% sits in the top ten. The CDR3 runs to 14 residues. Germline V gene lookup returns CDR1 LGHNA and CDR2 YNFKEQ. V shed 1 base and J shed 2 bases, with 6 bases lying between them. These data are taken from a study of CD8+ T cells in alopecia areata. From alopecia areata patients, lesional scalp punch biopsies and peripheral blood were collected.

Sample: skin, taken at week 0. This sequence was found in a human donor with alopecia areata. This rearrangement joins TRBV4-2 to TRBJ2-1, with no clear D. This CDR3 is CASSQVGTYNEQFF. The CDR3 bases are TGTGCCAGCAGCCAAGTGGGTACCTACAATGAGCAGTTCTTC.